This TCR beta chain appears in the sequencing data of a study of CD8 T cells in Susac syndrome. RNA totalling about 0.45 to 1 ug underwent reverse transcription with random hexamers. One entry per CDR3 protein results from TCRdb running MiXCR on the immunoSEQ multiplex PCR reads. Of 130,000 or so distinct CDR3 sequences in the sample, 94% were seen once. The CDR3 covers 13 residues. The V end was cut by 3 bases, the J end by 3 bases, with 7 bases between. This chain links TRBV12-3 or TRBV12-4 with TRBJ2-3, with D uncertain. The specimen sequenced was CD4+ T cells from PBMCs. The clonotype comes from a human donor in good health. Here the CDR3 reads CASSFPATDTQYF. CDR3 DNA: TGTGCCAGCAGTTTCCCCGCGACAGATACGCAGTATTTT.